This T cell receptor beta chain was captured by sequencing in a study of blood T cell repertoires in COVID-19. About the research overall: COVID-19 samples, acute and convalescent, were from the United States, Italy and Spain. PBMCs, B-cell-depleted T cells, or T cells provided the cDNA or gDNA that made up the material.

Germline loops: CDR1 LNHNV, CDR2 YYDKDF (reference sequence). The CDR3 length is 12 residues. Authors' analysis steps: Amplification of reference gene primers provided the estimated nucleated cell counts. This table comes from immunoSEQ multiplex PCR, and its TCRdb copy is limited to in-frame clones, with some not included. That table gives V, J and clone size, and the DNA gave D and trimming. The sample has about 51,000 clones; about 82% are singletons. Concerning this clone itself: Relative to the germline gene, one junction end is altered; a read error may explain this.

The sample taken for sequencing was peripheral blood. This sequence was found in an elderly man with active COVID-19. J is TRBJ1-2 and V is TRBV15, with TRBD1 matching over 7 bases. For the CDR3, the DNA is TGTGCCACTAAAATCCGAGACAGGGACCGGGGCTTC. This translates into CATKIRDRDRGF.